This T cell receptor (beta chain) was documented in a study of post-analysis software for immune sequencing data. Findings of the study overall: Compared with controls, patients had more of five or six TRBV segments, including TRBV5-6, TRBV5-1 and TRBV20-1.

TCR beta cDNA libraries had unique molecular identifiers. One entry per CDR3 protein, called by TCRdb with MiXCR from the PCR reads. The sample contains 500,000 to 600,000 distinct CDR3 sequences, around 44% of which appear only once. There are a few counts of this clonotype. Its antigen remains unknown. J lost 0 bases, V lost 4 bases, and 11 bases had no gene match. The CDR3 has 18 residues. CDR1 ENHRY and CDR2 SYGVKD come from the germline V gene. Specimen: blood. The receptor's source is a girl aged 5 to 17 with multiple sclerosis. The chain carries TRBV10-3 and TRBJ2-1, with 8 bases lining up with TRBD2. CDR3 DNA sequence: TGTGCCATCAGTGGGCGGCTAGCGGGCCAGAGCTCCTACAATGAGCAGTTCTTC. Encoded protein: CAISGRLAGQSSYNEQFF.